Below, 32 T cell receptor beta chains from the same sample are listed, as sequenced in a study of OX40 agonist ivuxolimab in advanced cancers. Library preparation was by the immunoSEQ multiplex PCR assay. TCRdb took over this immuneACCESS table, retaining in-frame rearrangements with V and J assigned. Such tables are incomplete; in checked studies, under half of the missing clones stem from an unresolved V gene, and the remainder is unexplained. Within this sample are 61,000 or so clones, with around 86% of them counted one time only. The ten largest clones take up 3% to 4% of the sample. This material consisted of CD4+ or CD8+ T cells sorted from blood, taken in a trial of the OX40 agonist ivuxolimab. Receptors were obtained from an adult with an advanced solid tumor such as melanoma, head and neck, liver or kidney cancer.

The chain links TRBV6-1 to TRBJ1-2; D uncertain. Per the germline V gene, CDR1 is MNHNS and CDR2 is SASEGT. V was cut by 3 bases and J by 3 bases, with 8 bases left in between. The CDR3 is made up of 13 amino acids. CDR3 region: CASSEIEDYGYTF. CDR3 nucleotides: TGTGCCAGCAGTGAGATTGAGGACTATGGCTACACCTTC.

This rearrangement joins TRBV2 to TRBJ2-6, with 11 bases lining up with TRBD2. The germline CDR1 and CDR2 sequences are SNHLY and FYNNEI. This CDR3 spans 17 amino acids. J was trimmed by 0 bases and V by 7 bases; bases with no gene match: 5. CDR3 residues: CASIGLAGGSGANVLTF. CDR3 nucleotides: TGTGCCAGCATCGGGCTAGCGGGGGGCTCTGGGGCCAACGTCCTGACTTTC.

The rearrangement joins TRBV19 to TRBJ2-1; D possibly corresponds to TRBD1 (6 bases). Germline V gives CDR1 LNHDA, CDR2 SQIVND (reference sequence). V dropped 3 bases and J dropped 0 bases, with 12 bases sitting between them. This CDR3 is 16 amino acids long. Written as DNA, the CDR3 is TGTGCCAGTAGTATCGACAGGTCAGGCTCCTACAATGAGCAGTTCTTC. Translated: CASSIDRSGSYNEQFF.

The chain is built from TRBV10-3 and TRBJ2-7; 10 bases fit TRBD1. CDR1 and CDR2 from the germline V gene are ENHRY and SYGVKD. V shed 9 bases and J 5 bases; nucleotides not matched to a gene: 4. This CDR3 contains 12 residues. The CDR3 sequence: CAIETGGNEQYF. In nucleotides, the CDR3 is TGTGCCATTGAGACAGGGGGCAACGAGCAGTACTTC.

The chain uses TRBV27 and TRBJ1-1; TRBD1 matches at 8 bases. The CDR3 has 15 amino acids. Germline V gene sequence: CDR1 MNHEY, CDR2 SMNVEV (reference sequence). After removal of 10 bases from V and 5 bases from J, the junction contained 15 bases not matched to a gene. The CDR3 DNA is TGTGCCATTCAGAGGACAGGGTCCCTAGGAACTGAAGCTTTCTTT. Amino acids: CAIQRTGSLGTEAFF.

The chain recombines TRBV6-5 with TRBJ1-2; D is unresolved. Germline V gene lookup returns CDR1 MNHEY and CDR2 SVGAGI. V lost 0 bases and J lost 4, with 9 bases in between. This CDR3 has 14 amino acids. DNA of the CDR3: TGTGCCAGCAGTTACTCGGTAGGGCGCTATGGCTACACCTTC. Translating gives CASSYSVGRYGYTF.

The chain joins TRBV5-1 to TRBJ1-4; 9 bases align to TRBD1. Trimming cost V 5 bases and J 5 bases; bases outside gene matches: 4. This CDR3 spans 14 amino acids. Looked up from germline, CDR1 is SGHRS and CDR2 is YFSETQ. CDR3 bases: TGCGCCAGCAGTTCCGGGACAGGGAATGAAAAACTGTTTTTT. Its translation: CASSSGTGNEKLFF.

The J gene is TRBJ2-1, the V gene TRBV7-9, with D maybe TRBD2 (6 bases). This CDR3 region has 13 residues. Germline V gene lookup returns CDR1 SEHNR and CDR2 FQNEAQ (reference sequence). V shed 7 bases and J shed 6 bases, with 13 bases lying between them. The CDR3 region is CASILLSGNEQFF. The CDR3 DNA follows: TGTGCCAGCATCCTCCTTAGCGGCAATGAGCAGTTCTTC.

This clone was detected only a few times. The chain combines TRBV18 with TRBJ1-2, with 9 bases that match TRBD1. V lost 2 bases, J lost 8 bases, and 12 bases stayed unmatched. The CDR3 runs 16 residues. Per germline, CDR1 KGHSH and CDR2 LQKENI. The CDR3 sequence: CASSPNLQDRGGGYTF. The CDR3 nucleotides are TGTGCCAGCTCACCAAACCTCCAGGACAGGGGAGGCGGCTACACCTTC. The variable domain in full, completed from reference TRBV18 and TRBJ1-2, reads NAGVMQNPRHLVRRRGQEARLRCSPMKGHSHVYWYRQLPEEGLKFMVYLQKENIIDESGMPKERFSAEFPKEGPSILRIQQVVRGDSAAYFCASSPNLQDRGGGYTFGSGTRLTVV.

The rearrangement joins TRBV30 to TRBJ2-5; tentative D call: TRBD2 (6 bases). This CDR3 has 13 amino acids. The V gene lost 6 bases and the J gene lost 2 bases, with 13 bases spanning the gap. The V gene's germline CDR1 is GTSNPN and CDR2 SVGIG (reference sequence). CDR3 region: CACTVGGQETQYF. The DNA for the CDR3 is TGTGCCTGTACGGTGGGGGGACAAGAGACCCAGTACTTC.

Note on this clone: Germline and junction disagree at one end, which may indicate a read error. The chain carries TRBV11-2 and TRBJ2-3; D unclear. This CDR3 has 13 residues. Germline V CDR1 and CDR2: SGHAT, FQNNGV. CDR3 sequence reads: CASRITATDAQYF. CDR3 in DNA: TGTGCCAGCAGGATTACGGCAACAGATGCGCAGTATTTT. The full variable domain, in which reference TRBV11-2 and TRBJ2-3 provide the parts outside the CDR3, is EAGVAQSPRYKIIEKRQSVAFWCNPISGHATLYWYQQILGQGPKLLIQFQNNGVVDDSQLPKDRFSAERLKGVDSTLKIQPAKLEDSAVYLCASRITATDAQYFGPGTRLTVL.

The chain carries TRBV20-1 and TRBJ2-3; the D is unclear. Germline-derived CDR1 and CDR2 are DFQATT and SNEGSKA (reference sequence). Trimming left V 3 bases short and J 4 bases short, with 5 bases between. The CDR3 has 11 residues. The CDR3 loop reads CSASNADTQYF. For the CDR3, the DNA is TGCAGTGCTAGCAATGCAGATACGCAGTATTTT.

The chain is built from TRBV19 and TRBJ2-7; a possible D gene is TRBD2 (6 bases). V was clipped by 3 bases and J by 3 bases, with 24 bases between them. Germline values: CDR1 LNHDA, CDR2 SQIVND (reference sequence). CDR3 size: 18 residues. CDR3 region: CASSIPARGLGDGYEQYF. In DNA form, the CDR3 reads TGTGCCAGTAGTATCCCCGCCCGGGGACTGGGGGACGGCTACGAGCAGTACTTC.

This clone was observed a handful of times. CDR3 region: CASSFRTGAVSPLHF. CDR3 DNA: TGTGCCAGCAGTTTCAGGACAGGAGCGGTTTCACCCCTCCACTTT. This rearrangement joins TRBV27 to TRBJ1-6; TRBD1 aligns across 7 bases. This CDR3 comprises 15 residues. The germline CDR1 and CDR2 sequences are MNHEY and SMNVEV (reference sequence). With V trimmed by 3 bases and J by 9 bases, 8 bases remained unmatched.

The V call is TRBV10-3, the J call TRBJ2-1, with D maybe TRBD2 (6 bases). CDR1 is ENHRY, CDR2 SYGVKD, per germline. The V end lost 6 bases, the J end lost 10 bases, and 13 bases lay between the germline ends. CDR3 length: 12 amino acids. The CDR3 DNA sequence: TGTGCCATCAGCGCGGGGACTGAAGAGCAGTTCTTC. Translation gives CAISAGTEEQFF.

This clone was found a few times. The CDR3 region is CVTTGTGNYGYTF. CDR3 coding DNA: TGTGTTACGACAGGGACCGGTAACTATGGCTACACCTTC. This sequence joins TRBV12-5 and TRBJ1-2; TRBD1 aligns across 7 bases. The CDR3 is 13 amino acids. CDR1 and CDR2 (germline): LGHNT, FRNRAP.

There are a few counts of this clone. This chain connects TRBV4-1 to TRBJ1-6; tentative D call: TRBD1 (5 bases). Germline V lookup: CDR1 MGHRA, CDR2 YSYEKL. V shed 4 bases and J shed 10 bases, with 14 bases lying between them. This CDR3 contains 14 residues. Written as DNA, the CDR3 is TGCGCCAGCAGCCCCGTCCCCGGGGGATCACCCCTCCACTTT. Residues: CASSPVPGGSPLHF.

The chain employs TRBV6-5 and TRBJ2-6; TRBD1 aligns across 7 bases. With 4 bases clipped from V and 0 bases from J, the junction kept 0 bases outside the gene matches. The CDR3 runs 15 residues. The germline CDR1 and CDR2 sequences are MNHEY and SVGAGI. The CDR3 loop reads CASSSGGSGANVLTF. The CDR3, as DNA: TGTGCCAGCAGTTCAGGGGGCTCTGGGGCCAACGTCCTGACTTTC.

The CDR3 DNA reads TGTGCCAGCAGTGATCGGCCCTCCGATTCACCCCTCCACTTT. This encodes CASSDRPSDSPLHF. The chain joins TRBV2 to TRBJ1-6; D is ambiguous. Germline CDR1 reads SNHLY; CDR2 reads FYNNEI. The V end lost 3 bases, the J end lost 8 bases, and 11 bases lay between the germline ends. The CDR3 spans 14 residues.

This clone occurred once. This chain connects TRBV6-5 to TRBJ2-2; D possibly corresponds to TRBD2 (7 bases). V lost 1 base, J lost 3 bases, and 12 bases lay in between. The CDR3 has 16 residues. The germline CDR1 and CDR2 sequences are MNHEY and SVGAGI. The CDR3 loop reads CASSYWRGLDTGELFF. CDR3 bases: TGTGCCAGCAGTTACTGGCGGGGGCTGGACACCGGGGAGCTGTTTTTT.

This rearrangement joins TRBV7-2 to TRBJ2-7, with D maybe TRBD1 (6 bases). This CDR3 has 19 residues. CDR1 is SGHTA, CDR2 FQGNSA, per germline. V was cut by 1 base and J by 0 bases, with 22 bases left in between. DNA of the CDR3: TGTGCCAGCAGCTTAGTGGCAGGGGCATCTTGGGGTAGCTCCTACGAGCAGTACTTC. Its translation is CASSLVAGASWGSSYEQYF.

The CDR3 loop reads CASSLGARQAGNTIYF. CDR3 sequence (DNA): TGTGCCAGCAGCTTAGGGGCTCGGCAAGCCGGAAACACCATATATTTT. The V gene is TRBV5-4, the J gene TRBJ1-3, with a weak D call TRBD1 (5 bases). Germline values: CDR1 SGHNT, CDR2 YYREEE (reference sequence). V was trimmed by 2 bases and J by 4 bases, leaving 16 bases between them. This CDR3 contains 16 residues.

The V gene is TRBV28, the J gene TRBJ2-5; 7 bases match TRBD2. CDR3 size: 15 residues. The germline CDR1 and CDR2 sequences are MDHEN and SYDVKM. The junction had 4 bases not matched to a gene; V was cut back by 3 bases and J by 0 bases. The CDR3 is CASSFASGHQETQYF. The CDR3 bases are TGTGCCAGCAGTTTTGCTAGCGGCCACCAAGAGACCCAGTACTTC.

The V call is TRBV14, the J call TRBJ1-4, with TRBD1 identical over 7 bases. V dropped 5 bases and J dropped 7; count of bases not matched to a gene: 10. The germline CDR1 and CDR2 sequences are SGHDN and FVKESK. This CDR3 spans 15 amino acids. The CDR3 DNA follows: TGTGCCAGCAGCTATACAGGGGCCCGGGCTGAAAAACTGTTTTTT. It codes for CASSYTGARAEKLFF.

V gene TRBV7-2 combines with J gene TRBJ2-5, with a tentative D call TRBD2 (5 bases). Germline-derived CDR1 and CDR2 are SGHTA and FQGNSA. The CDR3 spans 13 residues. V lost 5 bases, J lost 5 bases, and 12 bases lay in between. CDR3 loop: CASSRTPGETQYF. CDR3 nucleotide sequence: TGTGCCAGCAGCCGGACTCCGGGGGAGACCCAGTACTTC.

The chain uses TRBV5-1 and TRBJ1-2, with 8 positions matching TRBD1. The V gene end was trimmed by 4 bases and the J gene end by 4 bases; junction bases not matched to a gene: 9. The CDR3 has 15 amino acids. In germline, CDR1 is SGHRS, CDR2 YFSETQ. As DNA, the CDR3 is TGCGCCAGCAGCGCGACAGGGGACTATTCCTATGGCTACACCTTC. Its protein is CASSATGDYSYGYTF.

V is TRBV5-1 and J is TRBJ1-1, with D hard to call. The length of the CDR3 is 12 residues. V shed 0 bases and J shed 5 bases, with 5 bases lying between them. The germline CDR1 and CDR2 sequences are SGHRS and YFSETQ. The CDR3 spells CASSLDGTEAFF. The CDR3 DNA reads TGCGCCAGCAGCTTGGACGGGACTGAAGCTTTCTTT.

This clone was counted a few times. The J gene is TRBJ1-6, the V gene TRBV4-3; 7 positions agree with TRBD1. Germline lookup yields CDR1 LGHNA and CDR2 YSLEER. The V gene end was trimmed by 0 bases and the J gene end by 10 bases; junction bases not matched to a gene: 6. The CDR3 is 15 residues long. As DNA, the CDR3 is TGCGCCAGCAGCCAAGAAGTCCGACAGGGATCACCCCTCCACTTT. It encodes CASSQEVRQGSPLHF.

The CDR3 DNA sequence: TGTGCCAGCAGCTTAGAGGGCGGCGCGCGAACCCAGTACTTC. Its protein product is CASSLEGGARTQYF. The chain uses TRBV11-2 and TRBJ2-5; no definite D call. V was pared by 0 bases and J by 8 bases, with 13 bases between. The CDR3 is 14 amino acids. Looked up from germline, CDR1 is SGHAT and CDR2 is FQNNGV.

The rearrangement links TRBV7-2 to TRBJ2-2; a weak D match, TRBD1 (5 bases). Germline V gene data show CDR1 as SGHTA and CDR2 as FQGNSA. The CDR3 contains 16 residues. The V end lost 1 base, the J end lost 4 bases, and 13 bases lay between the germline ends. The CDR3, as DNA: TGTGCCAGCAGCTTAGTCAGGGCGGCCGGCACCGGGGAGCTGTTTTTT. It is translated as CASSLVRAAGTGELFF. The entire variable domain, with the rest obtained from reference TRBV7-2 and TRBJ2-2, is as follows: GAGVSQSPSNKVTEKGKDVELRCDPISGHTALYWYRQSLGQGLEFLIYFQGNSAPDKSGLPSDRFSAERTGGSVSTLTIQRTQQEDSAVYLCASSLVRAAGTGELFFGEGSRLTVL.

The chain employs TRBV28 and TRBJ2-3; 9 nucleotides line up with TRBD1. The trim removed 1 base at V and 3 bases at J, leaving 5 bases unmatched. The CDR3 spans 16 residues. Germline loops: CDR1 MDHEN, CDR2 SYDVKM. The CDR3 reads CASSLLQGAPTDTQYF. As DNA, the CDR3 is TGTGCCAGCAGTTTATTACAGGGGGCGCCGACAGATACGCAGTATTTT.

This CDR3 reads CAWSALYHYTF. CDR3 in DNA: TGTGCCTGGAGTGCCCTATACCACTACACCTTC. The chain recombines TRBV30 with TRBJ1-2; D gene uncertain. The CDR3 is made up of 11 amino acids. Germline V CDR1 and CDR2: GTSNPN, SVGIG (reference sequence). V was pared by 1 base and J by 10 bases, with 10 bases between.